This record looks at one T cell receptor beta chain sequence and its context. Its antigen is currently unknown. The entry originates in a study of blood T cells in healthy people across ages. Study-wide results and limits: When set beside aged donors, long-lived donors presented more naive CD4+ cells and higher diversity.

This CDR3 has 15 amino acids. The ends lost 6 bases at V and 11 bases at J; junction bases unmatched: 15. Germline V gene sequence: CDR1 MNHEY, CDR2 SVGEGT. Each donor had ten milliliters of peripheral blood drawn. Combining a sample-barcoded 5' primer with a J-beta primer mix, a second PCR ran for 7 to 11 cycles. TCRdb independently ran MiXCR on the 5' RACE reads; one entry per CDR3 protein. The sample yields about 1.8 million distinct CDR3 sequences, approximately 50% seen once. This sequence originates from a woman aged 40 to 49 in good health. The chain carries TRBV6-2 or TRBV6-3 and TRBJ2-5; TRBD2 matches at 10 bases. Sequences were obtained from blood. The CDR3 protein is CASRVAGGLNNEQYF. CDR3 DNA: TGTGCCAGCAGAGTAGCGGGGGGCCTCAACAATGAGCAGTACTTC.